This T cell receptor beta chain was recorded in a study of blood T cells in healthy people across ages. Broader study findings: Changes seen in expanded clonotypes were possibly confounded by donor CMV status left unknown. There were more naive CD4+ cells and higher diversity in long-lived donors than in aged donors. The study could not conclusively compare naive and antigen-experienced cells, given its unsorted PBMCs.

On this clonotype itself: What it binds is not known.

Primers used in a second PCR of about 6 to 11 cycles were a sample-barcoded 5' primer and a J-beta primer mix. MiXCR was run by TCRdb on the 5' RACE reads, yielding one entry per CDR3 protein. The sample contains 1.2 million to 1.5 million distinct CDR3 sequences, approximately 59% of which appear only once. The clonotype originates from a man aged 18 to 29 in good health. The sample comprised blood.

DNA of the CDR3: TGTGCCAGCAGCGTAGCGGCGGAGCCGAACACCGGGGAGCTGTTTTTT. It codes for CASSVAAEPNTGELFF. The chain joins TRBV9 to TRBJ2-2; no definite D call. The V gene lost 0 bases and the J gene lost 0 bases, with 9 bases spanning the gap. CDR1 and CDR2 (germline): SGDLS, YYNGEE. This CDR3 has 16 residues.